The rows below give T cell receptor beta chains drawn from one sample of a study of blood T cell repertoires in COVID-19. Profiling relied on immunoSEQ multiplex PCR, and the TCRdb table lists in-frame clones only, not all of them. The data show around 91,000 clones, around 85% seen once. The sample consisted of peripheral blood. Source of these receptors: a human donor in a cohort sampled during active COVID-19. Both conserved end residues are trimmed from each CDR3.

TRBJ2-2 | TRBV11-2 | ASSLAGGGNTGELF
TRBJ2-2 | TRBV5-1 | ASSAWTAGGTGELF
TRBJ2-7 | TRBV6-5 | ASSYSGGSEQY
TRBJ1-1 | TRBV9 | ASSVMSGGTEAF
TRBJ2-7 | TRBV4-3 | ASSPAGTDYEQY
TRBJ2-1 | TRBV9 | ASSSEGSIYNEQF
TRBJ2-7 | TRBV28 | ASSPPAGVRLYEQY
TRBJ2-7 | TRBV7-8 | ASSRLAGGSSYEQY
TRBJ1-3 | TRBV7-3 | ASSLPGTGNTIY
TRBJ1-1 | TRBV9 | ASSPRQGGAGAF
TRBJ2-6 | TRBV12-3/TRBV12-4 | ASVGAGANVLT
TRBJ2-3 | TRBV24-1 | ATSDGGGYTQY
TRBJ1-2 | TRBV20-1 | SASKGGNYGYT
TRBJ2-3 | TRBV7-2 | ASSLSGGSTDTQY
TRBJ1-1 | TRBV5-5 | ASSWGLNTEAF
TRBJ2-7 | TRBV18 | ASSPGASGTYEQY
TRBJ1-5 | TRBV4-1 | ASSRGTGGTNQPQH
TRBJ1-1 | TRBV19 | ASSTGGSYPTEAF
TRBJ1-4 | TRBV19 | ASSIGTGDEKLF
TRBJ2-6 | TRBV7-3 | ASSAGHSGANVLT
TRBJ1-1 | TRBV6-2/TRBV6-3 | ASSYSGQGYNTEAF
TRBJ2-5 | TRBV3-1/TRBV3-2 | ASSREGGGQETQY
TRBJ1-1 | TRBV27 | ASNPQGADTEAF
TRBJ1-2 | TRBV30 | AWSPPPGSYGYT
TRBJ2-2 | TRBV10-1 | ASILASRGCYMTGELF
TRBJ2-7 | TRBV4-2 | ASSLGRRGTYEQY
TRBJ2-2 | TRBV2 | ASRTSGAANTGELF
TRBJ2-2 | TRBV7-2 | ASSLTLLNTGELF
TRBJ2-1 | TRBV4-2 | ASSQEPRNNEQF
TRBJ1-2 | TRBV9 | ASSEGGGIGYT
TRBJ1-1 | TRBV5-4 | ASSSRDRGDEAF
TRBJ2-1 | TRBV5-4 | ASSPDSGVLGMNEQF
TRBJ2-4 | TRBV27 | ASSPGGHLKNIQY
TRBJ1-5 | TRBV2 | ASSLSDSNQPQH
TRBJ2-1 | TRBV6-5 | ASSWNRGVREQF
TRBJ2-1 | TRBV6-5 | ASSYGGGQGAWGQF
TRBJ2-7 | TRBV6-5 | ATALGAPEGEQY